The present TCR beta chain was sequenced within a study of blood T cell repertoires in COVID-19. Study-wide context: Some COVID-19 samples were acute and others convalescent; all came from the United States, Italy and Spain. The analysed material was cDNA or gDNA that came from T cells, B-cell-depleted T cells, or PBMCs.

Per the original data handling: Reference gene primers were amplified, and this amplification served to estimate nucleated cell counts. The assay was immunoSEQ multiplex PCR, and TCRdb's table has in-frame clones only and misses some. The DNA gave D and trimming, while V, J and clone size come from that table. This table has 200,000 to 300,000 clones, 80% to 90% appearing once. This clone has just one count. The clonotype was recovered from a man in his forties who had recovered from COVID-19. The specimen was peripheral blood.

The CDR3: CSAQKGALWTDTQYF. As DNA, the CDR3 is TGCAGCGCCCAGAAGGGGGCTCTGTGGACAGATACGCAGTATTTT. The chain couples TRBV29-1 to TRBJ2-3, with 7 bases that match TRBD1. CDR3 length: 15 amino acids. Germline trimming cut 7 bases from V and 3 bases from J; bases unmatched to any gene: 13. CDR1 is SQVTM, CDR2 ANQGSEA, per germline.